This TCR beta chain was sequenced during a study of blood T cell repertoires in COVID-19. For the study at large: Spain, Italy and the United States supplied samples that represented acute and convalescent COVID-19. T cells, B-cell-depleted T cells, or PBMCs provided the cDNA or gDNA that served as material.

In the original analysis: Amplification from reference gene primers served as the basis for estimated nucleated cell counts. Sequencing used immunoSEQ multiplex PCR; TCRdb keeps in-frame clones, though not all of them. D and trimming were read from the DNA, whereas the V and J calls and clone size are those reported in that table. This table has around 130,000 clones, around 89% appearing once. Trimming removed 4 bases from V and 4 bases from J; junction bases left unmatched: 12. CDR3 length equals 17 residues. In germline, CDR1 is MRHNA, CDR2 SNTAGT. This rearrangement joins TRBV6-4 to TRBJ1-2; 10 positions agree with TRBD1. The source of this sequence is a man in his sixties or seventies with active COVID-19. The specimen was peripheral blood. CDR3 region: CASSATSGTGDGYGYTF. CDR3 nucleotides: TGTGCCAGCAGTGCTACCTCCGGGACAGGGGACGGCTATGGCTACACCTTC.